This T cell receptor (beta chain) was sequenced during a study of blood T cell repertoires in COVID-19. About the study: Material from acute and convalescent COVID-19 was sourced from the United States, Italy and Spain.

Clones were read by immunoSEQ multiplex PCR, and TCRdb kept only the in-frame ones, dropping some. Of some 38,000 clones listed, 80% are singletons. CDR1 MDHEN and CDR2 SYDVKM come from the germline V gene. The CDR3 has 19 amino acids. Losses at the gene ends were 4 bases for V and 3 bases for J; bases not matched to a gene: 15. The clonotype comes from a woman in her sixties or seventies with acute or convalescent COVID-19. The chain employs TRBV28 and TRBJ1-5; 10 positions agree with TRBD1. The sequenced sample consisted of peripheral blood. The CDR3 spells CASSWGPGTGARDNQPQHF. The CDR3 nucleotides are TGTGCCAGCAGTTGGGGTCCCGGGACAGGGGCGAGGGACAATCAGCCCCAGCATTTT. Using reference TRBV28 and TRBJ1-5 for the parts outside the CDR3, the full variable domain is DVKVTQSSRYLVKRTGEKVFLECVQDMDHENMFWYRQDPGLGLRLIYFSYDVKMKEKGDIPEGYSVSREKKERFSLILESASTNQTSMYLCASSWGPGTGARDNQPQHFGDGTRLSIL.